The rows below give T cell receptor beta chains drawn from one sample of a study of CD8+ T cells in alopecia areata. Generated by immunoSEQ multiplex PCR, the TCRdb table keeps only in-frame clones and is missing some. The sample consists of under 350,000 clones, more than 45% of them appearing once. The starting material was CD4+ T cells sorted from blood, obtained at week 24, from a patient treated with tofacitinib. These receptors came from a human donor with alopecia areata. Each CDR3 is given with its conserved first and last residue. Each record gives: CDR3 DNA, CDR3 protein, V gene, J gene, clone size, CDR3 length, D gene. The D gene is left open where the match is weak. Size tells how often a clone was seen (once, few, many) or the class of an expanded clone, and some rows leave it out.

TGTGCCAGCAGCCAAACCGCTGCCCGGGGGCCCTACGAGCAGTACTTC,CASSQTAARGPYEQYF,TRBV7-9,TRBJ2-7,few,16,-
TGTGCCAGCAGCCAAGTAGGCGGGGATTCCCATAATTCACCCCTCCACTTT,CASSQVGGDSHNSPLHF,TRBV4-2,TRBJ1-6,-,17,-
TGTGCCTGGAGTAGGACAGATACGCAGTATTTT,CAWSRTDTQYF,TRBV30,TRBJ2-3,-,11,-
TGTGCCTGGAGTGTTGGGACTAGCTCGGGGACCCAGTACTTC,CAWSVGTSSGTQYF,TRBV30,TRBJ2-5,-,14,TRBD2
TGCGCCAGCAGCGCAGGGGACAGCTACGAGCAGTACTTC,CASSAGDSYEQYF,TRBV5-1,TRBJ2-7,few,13,TRBD1
TGTGCCAGCAGTCCCATAACAGGGGGCTTGGAGACCCAGTACTTC,CASSPITGGLETQYF,TRBV28,TRBJ2-5,-,15,TRBD1
TGTGCCACGAAGGGGGCGCACGGGGGCAATGAGCAGTTCTTC,CATKGAHGGNEQFF,TRBV19,TRBJ2-1,few,14,-
TGTGCCAGCAGCCCTGAGGGAGAGACCCAGTACTTC,CASSPEGETQYF,TRBV7-2,TRBJ2-5,few,12,-
TGCAGCGTTGAAGGGGCAGAAGAGACCCAGTACTTC,CSVEGAEETQYF,TRBV29-1,TRBJ2-5,-,12,-
TGCAGCGTTCTCCCTTCTAATCTGGTGTTCACTGAAGCTTTCTTT,CSVLPSNLVFTEAFF,TRBV29-1,TRBJ1-1,-,15,-
TGTGCCAGCAGCTTAAGCGGCAGGGGGACCGTAGGCTACACCTTC,CASSLSGRGTVGYTF,TRBV7-2,TRBJ1-2,few,15,TRBD1
TGCAGCGTTGAACCCCTGGGGGGTAACACAGATACGCAGTATTTT,CSVEPLGGNTDTQYF,TRBV29-1,TRBJ2-3,-,15,-
TGTGCCTGGAGCAAGAACACGTTTCAAGACTATGGCTACACCTTC,CAWSKNTFQDYGYTF,TRBV30,TRBJ1-2,-,15,-
TGTGCCAGCAGCTTAAGGACAGGGCCGCAGTATTTT,CASSLRTGPQYF,TRBV7-8,TRBJ2-3,many,12,TRBD1
TGCGCCAGCAGCCACTCAGTCGGAGCCAAAAACATTCAGTACTTC,CASSHSVGAKNIQYF,TRBV4-3,TRBJ2-4,-,15,-
TGTGCCAGCAACCGACATAATGAAAAACTGTTTTTT,CASNRHNEKLFF,TRBV2,TRBJ1-4,-,12,-
TGTGCCATCAGTGAGTCGAGAGGATTTAGCAATCAGCCCCAGCATTTT,CAISESRGFSNQPQHF,TRBV10-3,TRBJ1-5,-,16,-
TGTGCCAGCAGCGTAGGCGCAGGGTACTTGAATCAGCCCCAGCATTTT,CASSVGAGYLNQPQHF,TRBV9,TRBJ1-5,-,16,-
TGTGCCAGCAGCGGCAGGACGGACTATAATTCACCCCTCCACTTT,CASSGRTDYNSPLHF,TRBV5-4,TRBJ1-6,-,15,-
TGTGCCAGCAGCACCGGAGGGGATTCTATAGCTGAAGCTTTCTTT,CASSTGGDSIAEAFF,TRBV7-2,TRBJ1-1,-,15,-
TGCGCCAGCAGCCAGGATCCAAATCAGCCCCAGCATTTT,CASSQDPNQPQHF,TRBV4-1,TRBJ1-5,few,13,-
TGTGCCTGGGACCGAGGGACATCCCCCTACGAGCAGTACTTC,CAWDRGTSPYEQYF,TRBV30,TRBJ2-7,-,14,-
TGTGCCAGCAGCGTAGAAGGGGGCCCGAGGGAGACCCAGTACTTC,CASSVEGGPRETQYF,TRBV9,TRBJ2-5,-,15,TRBD1
TGTGCCAGCTCACCCGTTACAGGAGCCAAAAACATTCAGTACTTC,CASSPVTGAKNIQYF,TRBV18,TRBJ2-4,few,15,-
TGTGCCAGCAGCTTAGTTTCGGCGACTAGCACAGATACGCAGTATTTT,CASSLVSATSTDTQYF,TRBV7-3,TRBJ2-3,few,16,-
TGTGCCAGCAGTTTATGGGGACAGGGCAATCAGCCCCAGCATTTT,CASSLWGQGNQPQHF,TRBV28,TRBJ1-5,-,15,TRBD1
TGTGCCTGGAGTCTTAAGCGGGGTTCCACAGATACGCAGTATTTT,CAWSLKRGSTDTQYF,TRBV30,TRBJ2-3,-,15,TRBD2
TGTGCCATCAGTCCCTCCGGTCCCGGGCACACCTTC,CAISPSGPGHTF,TRBV10-3,TRBJ1-2,-,12,-
TGTGCCAGCAGCTTGGTCTCGGCAGACGTTGAGCAGTTCTTC,CASSLVSADVEQFF,TRBV5-6,TRBJ2-1,few,14,-
TGTGCCAGCAGCCGGGAGGGACAGGCCACCTACGAGCAGTACTTC,CASSREGQATYEQYF,TRBV5-4,TRBJ2-7,-,15,-
TGCAGCGTTGCGGCCGGGACTCGGAATAACAATGAGCAGTTCTTC,CSVAAGTRNNNEQFF,TRBV29-1,TRBJ2-1,few,15,-
TGTGCCAGCACCGGACACTACGAGCAGTACTTC,CASTGHYEQYF,TRBV2,TRBJ2-7,-,11,-
TGTGCCAGCAGCTCAGGACTAGCGGGGCCCACAGATACGCAGTATTTT,CASSSGLAGPTDTQYF,TRBV11-3,TRBJ2-3,-,16,TRBD2
TGTGCCGCATCTACAGGGGGAGTCCTAGAGCAGTACTTC,CAASTGGVLEQYF,TRBV28,TRBJ2-7,few,13,TRBD1
TGTGCCTGGACCCCCGGACCTAACTATGGCTACACCTTC,CAWTPGPNYGYTF,TRBV30,TRBJ1-2,-,13,-